The 30 T cell receptor beta chains below were found in one sample sequenced in a study of CD8+CD57+ T cells in acquired aplastic anemia. Profiles of TCR beta VDJ and CDR3 were generated from a genomic DNA template. TCRdb itself ran the reads through MiXCR, one entry per CDR3 protein. Among roughly 500,000 distinct CDR3 sequences listed, around 32% were seen once. Patients sequenced had flow cytometry evidence of CD8+CD57+ cell expansion. The sample consisted of sorted CD4+, CD8+, or CD8+CD57+ T cells (not recorded which) from PBMCs. All receptors derive from a human donor with aplastic anemia.

This clonotype was seen repeatedly, ten times or more. The V gene is TRBV12-3 or TRBV12-4, the J gene TRBJ2-3; perhaps TRBD2 as D (6 bases). V lost 0 bases and J lost 7, with 8 bases in between. This CDR3 spans 13 amino acids. DNA for the CDR3: TGTGCCAGCAGTTTAGCGCGGGGACATACGCAGTATTTT. As protein: CASSLARGHTQYF.

The chain links TRBV5-1 to TRBJ2-3, with D perhaps matching TRBD1 (6 bases). CDR1 is SGHRS, CDR2 YFSETQ, per germline. CDR3 length: 16 amino acids. The ends were cut back, 0 bases at V and 4 bases at J, with 15 bases in the middle. The CDR3 sequence is CASSLDWTEGADTQYF. The DNA of the CDR3 is TGCGCCAGCAGCTTGGACTGGACCGAGGGGGCAGATACGCAGTATTTT.

This clonotype was detected many times. The V and J genes are TRBV20-1 and TRBJ2-7; no firm D call. The V gene's germline CDR1 is DFQATT and CDR2 SNEGSKA (reference sequence). The CDR3 sequence is 15 residues long. The V end lost 0 bases, the J end lost 0 bases, and 12 bases lay between the germline ends. For the CDR3, the DNA is TGCAGTGCTAGAGATTGGGCCTCCGCCTCCTACGAGCAGTACTTC. Its translation: CSARDWASASYEQYF.

This clonotype has just a few counts. J is TRBJ2-5 and V is TRBV4-3; TRBD2 agrees at 8 bases. The CDR3 sequence is 20 residues long. The junction had 19 bases not matched to a gene; V was cut back by 2 bases and J by 2 bases. The germline CDR1 and CDR2 sequences are LGHNA and YSLEER. CDR3 nucleotide sequence: TGCGCCAGCAGCCAAATCTTTGGCTTTCGGGGGGGGAGGCAGCAAGAGACCCAGTACTTC. Translation: CASSQIFGFRGGRQQETQYF.

This clonotype has at least ten counts. The genes are TRBV24-1 and TRBJ1-5, with D perhaps TRBD1 (6 bases). Trimming pared 2 bases from V and 0 bases from J, leaving 13 bases between. This CDR3 is 17 amino acids long. CDR1 is KGHDR and CDR2 is SFDVKD in the germline V gene. This chain's CDR3 is CATSDSTTGISNQPQHF. Written as DNA, the CDR3 is TGTGCCACCAGTGATTCAACAACAGGGATTAGCAATCAGCCCCAGCATTTT.

A remark on this clonotype: Possible read error: a much larger clone is one base away. The CDR3 does not close with the conserved phenylalanine or tryptophan, likely indicating a read error. This rearrangement joins TRBV20-1 to TRBJ1-6, with D possibly TRBD1 on 5 matching bases. Germline CDR1 and CDR2: DFQATT and SNEGSKA (reference sequence). Trimming left V 4 bases short and J 7 bases short, with 11 bases between. The CDR3 covers 13 residues. CDR3 residues: CSANPGRNSPLHL. The CDR3 DNA sequence: TGCAGTGCTAACCCAGGGCGGAATTCACCCCTCCACCTT.

This clonotype was seen a handful of times. The rearrangement uses TRBV20-1 and TRBJ2-1; 10 nucleotides agree with TRBD2. From germline, CDR1 is DFQATT and CDR2 SNEGSKA (reference sequence). V lost 5 bases and J lost 0; bases outside the gene matches: 4. This CDR3 is built from 15 residues. The CDR3 is CSAYASGGSYNEQFF. DNA for the CDR3: TGCAGTGCTTACGCTAGCGGGGGCTCCTACAATGAGCAGTTCTTC.

On this clonotype itself: One junction end does not reproduce the germline sequence, and a read error may be involved. V is TRBV2 and J is TRBJ2-5, with a possible D match to TRBD2 (7 bases). CDR3 length equals 13 residues. Germline lookup yields CDR1 SNHLY and CDR2 FYNNEI. CDR3 nucleotides: TGTGCCAAGGGGGACCGGGGGGAAGAAACCCAGTACTTC. It encodes CAKGDRGEETQYF.

V gene TRBV7-3 combines with J gene TRBJ2-1, with unresolved D. The CDR3 is made up of 15 amino acids. V was trimmed by 2 bases and J by 6 bases, leaving 14 bases between them. The germline V gene encodes CDR1 SGHTA and CDR2 FQGTGA. This chain's CDR3 is CASSLSRTLGNEQFF. CDR3 bases: TGTGCCAGCAGCTTATCACGGACCCTAGGCAATGAGCAGTTCTTC.

On this clonotype itself: A much larger clone sits a single nucleotide away, making a read error possible. The chain employs TRBV7-6 and TRBJ1-1; tentatively, D is TRBD1 (5 bases). Germline V gene data show CDR1 as SGHVS and CDR2 as FNYEAQ. The CDR3 spans 17 residues. The germline V and J ends were trimmed by 0 bases and 1 base, with 15 bases remaining between them. DNA of the CDR3: TGTGCCAGCAGCTTAGCCCTCGCTACCGACAGGAACACTGAAGCTTTCTTT. Its protein product is CASSLALATDRNTEAFF.

Details on this clonotype: A much larger clone lies a single base off, so this may be a read error. Because it lacks the conserved phenylalanine or tryptophan at the end, this CDR3 is likely a read error. This rearrangement joins TRBV20-1 to TRBJ2-5; 8 nucleotides agree with TRBD2. Looked up from germline, CDR1 is DFQATT and CDR2 is SNEGSKA (reference sequence). The V segment lost 3 bases and the J segment 2 bases; nucleotides outside the gene matches: 2. CDR3 length: 13 amino acids. As DNA, the CDR3 is TGCAGTGCTAGGGCGGGAGGACAAGAGACCCAGTACCTC. Its translation: CSARAGGQETQYL.

This clonotype has at least ten counts. This chain joins TRBV7-8 and TRBJ1-1, with D unresolved. The ends were cut back, 3 bases at V and 4 bases at J, with 3 bases in the middle. From germline, CDR1 is SGHVS and CDR2 FQNEAQ. This CDR3 is 11 amino acids long. DNA of the CDR3: TGTGCCAGCAGCTTCGGCACTGAAGCTTTCTTT. Encoded protein: CASSFGTEAFF.

This clonotype was seen ten or more times. The rearrangement links TRBV9 to TRBJ2-7, with TRBD1 identical over 7 bases. The ends lost 3 bases at V and 5 bases at J; junction bases unmatched: 5. The CDR3 covers 13 residues. Germline V gene data show CDR1 as SGDLS and CDR2 as YYNGEE. CDR3 DNA: TGTGCCAGCAGCGAAGACAGGGCGGACGAGCAGTACTTC. This gives the protein CASSEDRADEQYF.

This clonotype was found a few times. The chain joins TRBV4-3 to TRBJ1-5; D remains unclear. V was pared by 0 bases and J by 5 bases, with 11 bases between. Germline CDR1 LGHNA, CDR2 YSLEER. The CDR3 has 15 residues. Here the CDR3 DNA reads TGCGCCAGCAGCCAAGACGTTTTCGGGGATCAGCCCCAGCATTTT. This sequence encodes CASSQDVFGDQPQHF.

The chain combines TRBV11-1 with TRBJ2-3; 13 nucleotides line up with TRBD2. The V gene's germline CDR1 is SGHAT and CDR2 FQDESV (reference sequence). This CDR3 comprises 16 residues. The ends lost 6 bases at V and 6 bases at J; junction bases unmatched: 9. The CDR3 is CASRPPGLAGRDTQYF. DNA of the CDR3: TGTGCCAGCAGACCCCCGGGACTAGCGGGGAGGGATACGCAGTATTTT.

In this sample, this clonotype turned up many times. CDR3 nucleotides: TGTGCCACCAGCAGAGATTACGGAGGAAACACCATATATTTT. Amino acid sequence: CATSRDYGGNTIYF. The chain combines TRBV15 with TRBJ1-3; no reliable D call. V was cut by 0 bases and J by 4 bases, with 7 bases left in between. In germline, CDR1 is LNHNV, CDR2 YYDKDF (reference sequence). This CDR3 spans 14 amino acids.

This clonotype was detected only once. The chain links TRBV7-3 to TRBJ1-5; D remains unclear. From germline, CDR1 is SGHTA and CDR2 FQGTGA. V was cut by 6 bases and J by 4 bases, with 10 bases left in between. CDR3 length: 13 amino acids. The CDR3: CASREGFNQPQHF. The CDR3 DNA reads as TGTGCCAGCAGGGAGGGATTTAATCAGCCCCAGCATTTT.

This clonotype was counted many times. The chain joins TRBV20-1 to TRBJ2-7; TRBD2 matches 7 bases. The CDR3 is made up of 14 amino acids. Germline V gene lookup returns CDR1 DFQATT and CDR2 SNEGSKA (reference sequence). Trimming took 1 base from V and 1 from J; bases not matched to a gene: 4. In DNA, the CDR3 is TGCAGTGCTAGAGGGCCTAGCGGATCCTACGAGCAGTACTTC. Protein product: CSARGPSGSYEQYF.

This clonotype was observed at least ten times. The chain carries TRBV14 and TRBJ1-2; D might be TRBD1 (6 bases). Germline V gene data show CDR1 as SGHDN and CDR2 as FVKESK. The germline V and J ends were trimmed by 0 bases and 6 bases, with 17 bases remaining between them. CDR3 length equals 16 residues. The chain's CDR3 is CASSQELVPGEDGYTF. The CDR3 nucleotides are TGTGCCAGCAGCCAAGAGCTAGTCCCAGGGGAAGATGGCTACACCTTC.

The chain is built from TRBV5-1 and TRBJ2-7; no clear D. Germline assignment: CDR1 SGHRS and CDR2 YFSETQ. This CDR3 has 15 residues. Trimming removed 0 bases from V and 6 bases from J, with 16 bases in between. The CDR3 DNA follows: TGCGCCAGCAGCTTGGAGGCGGAGAAAAAAGGCGAGCAGTACTTC. It encodes CASSLEAEKKGEQYF.

This clonotype was seen a few times. This rearrangement joins TRBV9 to TRBJ2-3; D uncertain. The V end was cut by 0 bases, the J end by 2 bases, with 7 bases between. Germline lookup yields CDR1 SGDLS and CDR2 YYNGEE. This CDR3 comprises 14 residues. The CDR3 region is CASSVVGFTDTQYF. The CDR3 DNA reads as TGTGCCAGCAGCGTAGTTGGGTTCACAGATACGCAGTATTTT.

This clonotype was seen at least ten times. The J gene is TRBJ2-7, the V gene TRBV7-9; the D is unclear. CDR3 size: 14 residues. The V end was cut by 2 bases, the J end by 3 bases, with 11 bases between. The germline V gene encodes CDR1 SEHNR and CDR2 FQNEAQ (reference sequence). The CDR3 DNA reads TGTGCCAGCAGCTTACGCCAGACCCACTACGAGCAGTACTTC. Its translation is CASSLRQTHYEQYF.

This clonotype has only a few counts. The chain is built from TRBV7-4 and TRBJ2-7, with D unclear. Germline CDR1 is SGHVT and CDR2 is SQSDAQ. CDR3 length: 14 residues. Trimming left V 2 bases short and J 2 bases short, with 10 bases between. The CDR3: CASSLNGNPYEQYF. In DNA form, the CDR3 reads TGTGCCAGCAGCTTAAACGGTAACCCCTACGAGCAGTACTTC.

The chain combines TRBV20-1 with TRBJ2-3, with a possible D match to TRBD2 (5 bases). Trimming cost V 6 bases and J 2 bases, with 12 bases left between them. Germline V gives CDR1 DFQATT, CDR2 SNEGSKA (reference sequence). The CDR3 consists of 13 residues. The CDR3 sequence is CSALPGVTDTQYF. The DNA for the CDR3 is TGCAGTGCCCTACCCGGGGTCACAGATACGCAGTATTTT.

This sequence joins TRBV12-3 or TRBV12-4 and TRBJ1-5; D unclear. This CDR3 region has 12 residues. The V and J ends lost 5 bases and 9 bases respectively, with 11 bases between them. CDR3 loop: CASSPSDRPQHF. For the CDR3, the DNA is TGTGCCAGCAGTCCCTCGGATCGGCCCCAGCATTTT.

This clonotype was seen many times. This rearrangement joins TRBV7-2 to TRBJ2-7; no clear D. Trimming removed 1 base from V and 4 bases from J, with 11 bases in between. This CDR3 is 14 amino acids long. CDR1 SGHTA and CDR2 FQGNSA come from the germline V gene. The CDR3 sequence is CASSLDVRSYEQYF. CDR3 nucleotide sequence: TGTGCCAGCAGCTTAGACGTTCGCTCGTACGAGCAGTACTTC.

The chain has TRBV11-2 and TRBJ1-3; D is unresolved. V was cut by 0 bases and J by 4 bases, with 7 bases left in between. Germline V gene sequence: CDR1 SGHAT, CDR2 FQNNGV. CDR3 length: 14 amino acids. The chain's CDR3 is CASSLDLIGNTIYF. In DNA form, the CDR3 reads TGTGCCAGCAGCTTAGACTTAATCGGAAACACCATATATTTT.

This clonotype was observed a handful of times. The J gene is TRBJ2-1, the V gene TRBV24-1; D possibly corresponds to TRBD2 (7 bases). V lost 11 bases and J 6 bases, leaving 16 bases between the germline ends. This CDR3 comprises 13 residues. Germline V gene sequence: CDR1 KGHDR, CDR2 SFDVKD. CDR3: CASRGAGVNEQFF. For the CDR3, the DNA is TGTGCCAGCCGGGGGGCAGGCGTCAATGAGCAGTTCTTC.

In its sample, this clonotype was seen many times. The rearrangement uses TRBV7-8 and TRBJ1-1; D possibly corresponds to TRBD1 (6 bases). The length of the CDR3 is 13 residues. Germline V gene lookup returns CDR1 SGHVS and CDR2 FQNEAQ. The ends were cut back, 6 bases at V and 3 bases at J, with 11 bases in the middle. CDR3 sequence (DNA): TGTGCCAGCAGTTGGGACATCGACACTGAAGCTTTCTTT. It yields the protein CASSWDIDTEAFF. Full variable domain (rest looked up from reference TRBV7-8 and TRBJ1-1): GAGVSQSPRYKVAKRGQDVALRCDPISGHVSLFWYQQALGQGPEFLTYFQNEAQLDKSGLPSDRFFAERPEGSVSTLKIQRTQQEDSAVYLCASSWDIDTEAFFGQGTRLTVV.

This clonotype has ten or more counts. This sequence joins TRBV7-9 and TRBJ1-2, with D uncertain. CDR1 is SEHNR, CDR2 FQNEAQ, per germline (reference sequence). Trimming took 0 bases from V and 3 from J, leaving 2 bases between them. The CDR3 is 12 residues long. DNA of the CDR3: TGTGCCAGCAGCTTAGCAGACTATGGCTACACCTTC. This codes for CASSLADYGYTF. Supplemented by reference TRBV7-9 and TRBJ1-2, the full variable domain reads DTGVSQNPRHKITKRGQNVTFRCDPISEHNRLYWYRQTLGQGPEFLTYFQNEAQLEKSRLLSDRFSAERPKGSFSTLEIQRTEQGDSAMYLCASSLADYGYTFGSGTRLTVV.